One and the same sample provided the 31 T cell receptor beta chains below, sequenced in a study of blood T cell repertoires in COVID-19. Data came from immunoSEQ multiplex PCR; TCRdb stores just in-frame clones and leaves some out. The sample includes hundreds of thousands of clones, nearly 90% of them seen just once. Sequencing was done on a sample of peripheral blood. These receptors were obtained from a man younger than 35 with active or convalescent COVID-19.

The chain combines TRBV5-4 with TRBJ1-1; D gene ambiguous. Germline V gene lookup returns CDR1 SGHNT and CDR2 YYREEE (reference sequence). The CDR3 is 14 residues long. Trimming cost V 1 base and J 1 base, with 8 bases left between them. The CDR3 region is CASSLPLRNTEAFF. The CDR3 region has the DNA TGTGCCAGCAGCTTGCCGTTGAGGAACACTGAAGCTTTCTTT.

The V and J genes are TRBV27 and TRBJ2-5; 7 bases fit TRBD1. Germline V lookup: CDR1 MNHEY, CDR2 SMNVEV (reference sequence). The CDR3 spans 16 residues. V lost 5 bases, J lost 0 bases, and 9 bases stayed unmatched. CDR3 amino acids: CASSPNYGTDQETQYF. In DNA, the CDR3 is TGTGCCAGCAGTCCCAACTACGGGACAGACCAAGAGACCCAGTACTTC.

The count of this clone is one. The J gene is TRBJ2-1, the V gene TRBV5-4, with D unclear. Germline values: CDR1 SGHNT, CDR2 YYREEE (reference sequence). The CDR3 consists of 15 residues. Deletions cut 0 bases from V and 4 bases from J, with 11 bases between. CDR3 in amino acids: CASSLASTSYNEQFF. The CDR3 nucleotides read TGTGCCAGCAGCTTGGCCTCGACATCGTACAATGAGCAGTTCTTC.

The J gene is TRBJ2-5, the V gene TRBV9; 10 bases line up with TRBD2. Trimming cost V 2 bases and J 1 base; bases outside gene matches: 2. The germline V gene encodes CDR1 SGDLS and CDR2 YYNGEE. This CDR3 contains 15 residues. The CDR3, as DNA: TGTGCCAGCAGCGTTAGCGGGGGGTTCCAAGAGACCCAGTACTTC. Translated, it gives CASSVSGGFQETQYF.

A few counts support this clone. The CDR3 protein is CASTWQANSGANVLTF. The CDR3 DNA reads TGTGCCAGTACGTGGCAGGCAAACTCTGGGGCCAACGTCCTGACTTTC. The V gene is TRBV19, the J gene TRBJ2-6; D not resolved. CDR1 and CDR2 (germline): LNHDA, SQIVND (reference sequence). Trimming left V 7 bases short and J 0 bases short, with 13 bases between. The CDR3 is 16 residues long.

This clone has just one count. The chain couples TRBV5-6 to TRBJ2-1; a weak D match, TRBD2 (5 bases). Deletions cut 1 base from V and 2 bases from J, with 10 bases between. The CDR3 loop spans 15 amino acids. Germline V gene lookup returns CDR1 SGHDT and CDR2 YYEEEE. This CDR3 is CASSLLLAAYNEQFF. Written as DNA, the CDR3 is TGTGCCAGCAGCTTGTTGCTAGCAGCCTACAATGAGCAGTTCTTC.

This clone was observed a handful of times. V is TRBV6-2 or TRBV6-3 and J is TRBJ2-3; no reliable D call. The CDR3 is 14 residues long. V lost 5 bases to trimming and J lost 3 bases, with 12 bases between them. Germline CDR1 MNHEY, CDR2 SVGEGT. CDR3 nucleotides: TGTGCCAGCAGTGTCCCCTTAGAGACAGATACGCAGTATTTT. Its translation: CASSVPLETDTQYF.

The chain employs TRBV11-2 and TRBJ1-2; D remains unclear. CDR1 and CDR2 (germline): SGHAT, FQNNGV. There are 13 residues in the CDR3. Trimming stripped 9 bases from V and 6 bases from J, with 17 bases between. This chain's CDR3 is CASRRGGRDGYTF. CDR3 nucleotides: TGTGCCAGTAGGCGGGGAGGGAGGGATGGCTACACCTTC.

The chain couples TRBV21-1 to TRBJ2-7; TRBD2, the table's D call, lacks a check against the DNA. TRBV21-1 is given as a pseudogene. The CDR3 is 14 amino acids. The CDR3 loop is CASSERPGAYEQYF. For the CDR3, the DNA is TGTGCCAGCAGCGAGAGACCGGGAGCCTACGAGCAGTACTTC.

Here the CDR3 reads CASSSGPEKLFF. In DNA form, the CDR3 reads TGTGCCAGCAGCTCTGGCCCGGAAAAACTGTTTTTT. This chain uses TRBV7-9 with TRBJ1-4, with D unresolved. V dropped 4 bases and J dropped 8 bases, with 8 bases sitting between them. This CDR3 is built from 12 residues. The germline CDR1 and CDR2 sequences are SEHNR and FQNEAQ (reference sequence).

V is TRBV7-2 and J is TRBJ2-1; TRBD2 matches at 10 bases. V lost 5 bases and J lost 7; bases outside the gene matches: 8. CDR3 size: 15 residues. Germline V gene data show CDR1 as SGHTA and CDR2 as FQGNSA. This chain's CDR3 is CASSLTSGERNEQFF. The CDR3 region has the DNA TGTGCCAGCAGCCTCACTAGCGGGGAACGTAATGAGCAGTTCTTC.

The gene calls are TRBV11-2 and TRBJ2-5, with D perhaps TRBD2 (6 bases). V was clipped by 0 bases and J by 1 base, with 12 bases between them. The CDR3 consists of 16 residues. Germline values: CDR1 SGHAT, CDR2 FQNNGV. In DNA, the CDR3 is TGTGCCAGCAGCTTAGATTTCGGACTACCCCAAGAGACCCAGTACTTC. This gives the protein CASSLDFGLPQETQYF.

The genes are TRBV9 and TRBJ2-1; a possible D gene is TRBD2 (5 bases). The V end was cut by 0 bases, the J end by 10 bases, with 11 bases between. The CDR3 length is 13 residues. CDR1 and CDR2 from the germline V gene are SGDLS and YYNGEE. The CDR3 DNA sequence: TGTGCCAGCAGCGTAGAGAAAACGGGGGAGCAGTTCTTC. Its translation is CASSVEKTGEQFF. The whole variable domain, filled in from reference TRBV9 and TRBJ2-1, reads DSGVTQTPKHLITATGQRVTLRCSPRSGDLSVYWYQQSLDQGLQFLIQYYNGEERAKGNILERFSAQQFPDLHSELNLSSLELGDSALYFCASSVEKTGEQFFGPGTRLTVL.

This clone was picked up one time. The chain has TRBV11-2 and TRBJ1-5; D remains ambiguous. This CDR3 region has 15 residues. V shed 2 bases and J shed 7 bases, with 15 bases lying between them. Germline CDR1 reads SGHAT; CDR2 reads FQNNGV. The CDR3 loop reads CASSLTSAIGQPQHF. The CDR3 DNA follows: TGTGCCAGCAGCTTAACTTCGGCTATCGGGCAGCCCCAGCATTTT.

The chain carries TRBV5-1 and TRBJ2-7; 12 bases fit TRBD2. Trimming at V came to 3 bases and at J to 9 bases, leaving 7 bases not matched to a gene. CDR3 length: 14 amino acids. Per germline, CDR1 SGHRS and CDR2 YFSETQ. The CDR3 DNA reads TGCGCCAGCAGCTCTGGACTAGCGGGAATTGTGCAGTACTTC. As protein: CASSSGLAGIVQYF.

This chain links TRBV12-3 or TRBV12-4 with TRBJ2-3; weak D call: TRBD1 (5 bases). Trimming left V 10 bases short and J 6 bases short, with 11 bases between. The CDR3 covers 11 residues. The chain's CDR3 is CAIQNRDTQYF. The DNA for the CDR3 is TGTGCCATCCAAAACAGGGATACGCAGTATTTT.

The chain is built from TRBV7-3 and TRBJ2-7; D is possibly TRBD2 (5 bases). Per the germline V gene, CDR1 is SGHTA and CDR2 is FQGTGA. The CDR3 totals 14 residues. Trimming stripped 5 bases from V and 0 bases from J, with 11 bases between. Written as DNA, the CDR3 is TGTGCCAGCAGCCGAGAGGGAAGCTCCTACGAGCAGTACTTC. This translates into CASSREGSSYEQYF.

The chain recombines TRBV28 with TRBJ2-3; D is perhaps TRBD2 (6 bases). The CDR3 loop spans 17 amino acids. With 2 bases removed from V and 1 base from J, the gap between germline ends came to 16 bases. Germline CDR1 is MDHEN and CDR2 is SYDVKM. The CDR3: CASSLVQGGRGTDTQYF. The CDR3 DNA reads TGTGCCAGCAGTTTAGTCCAGGGAGGCCGGGGCACAGATACGCAGTATTTT.

The chain combines TRBV4-3 with TRBJ2-1, with 11 bases matching TRBD2. CDR1 is LGHNA, CDR2 YSLEER, per germline. V lost 4 bases to trimming and J lost 7 bases; unmatched junction nucleotides: 12. This CDR3 is built from 17 residues. The CDR3 loop reads CASSRRVAGGPGNEQFF. CDR3 sequence (DNA): TGCGCCAGCAGCCGCCGGGTAGCGGGAGGGCCTGGGAATGAGCAGTTCTTC.

The V and J genes are TRBV28 and TRBJ2-1; D possibly corresponds to TRBD1 (5 bases). The CDR3 length is 16 residues. Germline V lookup: CDR1 MDHEN, CDR2 SYDVKM. Trimming took off 5 bases at V and 4 bases at J, with 18 bases between the two ends. CDR3 protein: CASSPLIVGPYNEQFF. Written as DNA, the CDR3 is TGTGCCAGCAGTCCCCTGATTGTGGGGCCATACAATGAGCAGTTCTTC.

This chain links TRBV20-1 with TRBJ2-7; D possibly corresponds to TRBD2 (6 bases). Deletions cut 4 bases from V and 9 bases from J, with 13 bases between. Germline V lookup: CDR1 DFQATT, CDR2 SNEGSKA (reference sequence). The CDR3 is 11 residues long. CDR3 sequence (DNA): TGCAGTGCTAACGGGAGAGACCCGCAGTACTTC. This codes for CSANGRDPQYF.

The chain employs TRBV6-4 and TRBJ2-3; 13 bases agree with TRBD2. Losses at the gene ends were 3 bases for V and 5 bases for J; bases not matched to a gene: 2. Germline-derived CDR1 and CDR2 are MRHNA and SNTAGT. The CDR3 extends over 15 amino acids. In nucleotides, the CDR3 is TGTGCCAGCAGTGAAGGGACTAGCGGGGAAGATACGCAGTATTTT. Translated: CASSEGTSGEDTQYF.

The genes are TRBV14 and TRBJ2-7, with a tentative D call TRBD2 (6 bases). The CDR3 contains 14 residues. V lost 4 bases, J lost 5 bases, and 15 bases lay in between. Germline V gene lookup returns CDR1 SGHDN and CDR2 FVKESK. The CDR3 spells CASSPGTPGDEQYF. The DNA of the CDR3 is TGTGCCAGCAGCCCCGGGACCCCGGGGGACGAGCAGTACTTC.

This rearrangement joins TRBV3-1 (or the pseudogene TRBV3-2) to TRBJ2-3; 9 bases match TRBD2. Germline CDR1 LGHDT, CDR2 YNNKEL (reference sequence). V shed 0 bases, J shed 2 bases, and the junction held 9 bases outside the gene matches. The CDR3 totals 18 residues. CDR3 DNA sequence: TGTGCCAGCAGCCAAGATATGGGACTAGCTGTTTCCACAGATACGCAGTATTTT. This translates into CASSQDMGLAVSTDTQYF.

The V call is TRBV11-2, the J call TRBJ2-6, with 8 bases matching TRBD1. Per the germline V gene, CDR1 is SGHAT and CDR2 is FQNNGV. The V gene end was trimmed by 3 bases and the J gene end by 0 bases; junction bases not matched to a gene: 10. CDR3 size: 19 residues. The CDR3 DNA is TGTGCCAGCAGCTTTCCACCGGGACAGGCCCGCTCTGGGGCCAACGTCCTGACTTTC. Its translation: CASSFPPGQARSGANVLTF.

V gene TRBV25-1 combines with J gene TRBJ2-2, with 10 bases fitting TRBD2. Per the germline V gene, CDR1 is MGHDK and CDR2 is SYGVNS. This CDR3 comprises 17 residues. With 1 base clipped from V and 7 bases from J, the junction kept 9 bases outside the gene matches. CDR3 sequence: CASSEFTSGDRSGELFF. CDR3 bases: TGTGCCAGCAGTGAATTTACTAGCGGGGACCGGAGCGGGGAGCTGTTTTTT.

The chain is built from TRBV29-1 and TRBJ2-7; weak D call: TRBD2 (5 bases). The CDR3 has 14 amino acids. CDR1 and CDR2 (germline): SQVTM, ANQGSEA. V gave up 7 bases and J gave up 4 bases, with 20 bases separating them. CDR3 sequence: CSASGIGERYEQYF. The CDR3 DNA reads as TGCAGCGCAAGTGGAATTGGGGAGAGGTACGAGCAGTACTTC.

The rearrangement links TRBV4-3 to TRBJ1-1; unclear D gene. The germline V and J ends were trimmed by 4 bases and 1 base, with 7 bases remaining between them. The CDR3 loop spans 13 amino acids. The V gene's germline CDR1 is LGHNA and CDR2 YSLEER. This CDR3 is CASSRKQNTEAFF. The CDR3 DNA follows: TGCGCCAGCAGCCGTAAGCAGAACACTGAAGCTTTCTTT.

This clone is a singleton in its sample. The CDR3 reads CASSPSGGLTNYGYTF. CDR3 DNA sequence: TGTGCCAGCAGCCCAAGCGGGGGACTTACTAACTATGGCTACACCTTC. The chain recombines TRBV7-9 with TRBJ1-2; maybe TRBD1 (5 bases). V lost 5 bases and J 0 bases, leaving 16 bases between the germline ends. Germline V CDR1 and CDR2: SEHNR, FQNEAQ (reference sequence). The CDR3 is 16 amino acids.

V usage is TRBV9 and J usage is TRBJ2-5; D may be TRBD1 (6 bases). CDR1 is SGDLS, CDR2 YYNGEE, per germline. This CDR3 spans 14 amino acids. Trimming shortened V by 0 bases and J by 5 bases, and 11 bases separated the two germline ends. As DNA, the CDR3 is TGTGCCAGCAGCGTAGCAGCAGGGGAGGAGACCCAGTACTTC. This codes for CASSVAAGEETQYF. The full variable domain, in which reference TRBV9 and TRBJ2-5 provide the parts outside the CDR3, is DSGVTQTPKHLITATGQRVTLRCSPRSGDLSVYWYQQSLDQGLQFLIQYYNGEERAKGNILERFSAQQFPDLHSELNLSSLELGDSALYFCASSVAAGEETQYFGPGTRLLVL.

This chain links TRBV11-2 with TRBJ1-1; 10 bases agree with TRBD1. Germline loops: CDR1 SGHAT, CDR2 FQNNGV. V lost 1 base to trimming and J lost 8 bases; unmatched junction nucleotides: 4. The CDR3 contains 14 residues. CDR3 DNA sequence: TGTGCCAGCAGCTTAGGGGGGACAGGGGTCGAAGCTTTCTTT. Encoded protein: CASSLGGTGVEAFF.